Here is one T cell receptor beta chain with its context. This sample was taken from a study of shared T cell receptors in the human thymus. Some clones are missing from TCRdb's copy, which holds only in-frame ones; the method was immunoSEQ multiplex PCR. The sample lists about 660,000 clones; approximately 87% were seen once. The V end was cut by 5 bases, the J end by 5 bases, with 7 bases between. CDR3 length: 11 amino acids. Germline V CDR1 and CDR2: MNHEY, SVGAGI. The sample also formed part of further work on human thymus T cells.

The origin of this receptor is a boy younger than two with a congenital heart defect. The chain employs TRBV6-5 and TRBJ2-7; tentatively, D is TRBD1 (6 bases). Sequenced input: thymocytes. The CDR3 DNA follows: TGTGCCAGCAGTGCAGGGGACGAGCAGTACTTC. Translation: CASSAGDEQYF.